This is a list of T cell receptor beta chains from one sample in a study of cytomegalovirus exposure and HLA in healthy donors. Only in-frame clones appear in the TCRdb table, and some are missing; sequencing was by immunoSEQ multiplex PCR. The sample features 150,000 or so clones, with around 2.2% in its top ten. Sequenced sample: PBMCs. These receptors came from a woman under 30 in good health and CMV-seronegative. Both conserved end residues are part of each CDR3. A D gene is named only where the DNA matches it firmly.

V,J,D,DNA,CDR3
TRBV4-1,TRBJ1-5,TRBD1,TGCGCCAGCAGCCAATCCGGGACAGGTGGGCTCAATCAGCCCCAGCATTTT,CASSQSGTGGLNQPQHF
TRBV6-1,TRBJ2-1,TRBD2,TGTGCCAGCAGTGAACTTAGCGGGGGATACAATGAGCAGTTCTTC,CASSELSGGYNEQFF
TRBV6-1,TRBJ1-4,.,TGTGCCACCCTTAATGAAAAACTGTTTTTT,CATLNEKLFF
TRBV15,TRBJ2-1,TRBD2,TGTGCCACCAGCAGACTAGCGGTTAGCTCCTACAATGAGCAGTTCTTC,CATSRLAVSSYNEQFF
TRBV5-1,TRBJ1-2,.,TGCGCCAGCACCATTGGGGAGGCGTATGGCTACACCTTC,CASTIGEAYGYTF
TRBV6-4,TRBJ1-1,TRBD1,TGTGCCAGCAGTGATCAGGGGGGTACCACTGAAGCTTTCTTT,CASSDQGGTTEAFF
TRBV2,TRBJ2-3,TRBD2,TGTGCCAGCAGTGGACTGGGGGGGATAGATACGCAGTATTTT,CASSGLGGIDTQYF
TRBV7-8,TRBJ1-1,.,TGTGCCAGCAGCTTAGAAGTAGGCCGCGGAGCTTTCTTT,CASSLEVGRGAFF
TRBV7-3,TRBJ1-2,.,TGTGCCAGCAGCTCGGACAGCGGCTATGGCTACACCTTC,CASSSDSGYGYTF
TRBV7-2,TRBJ1-1,.,TGTGCCAGCAGCTCCCAGGCTTTATCTCCTTACTTT,CASSSQALSPYF
TRBV14,TRBJ1-2,TRBD1,TGTGCCAGCAGCCCGGACAGGCCCACTTATGGCTACACCTTC,CASSPDRPTYGYTF
TRBV13,TRBJ2-3,TRBD2,TGTGCCAGCAGCTCTTTGTCCGGGACTAGCGGGAGGGCTTCTACCACAGATACGCAGTATTTT,CASSSLSGTSGRASTTDTQYF
TRBV19,TRBJ1-1,TRBD1,TGTGCCAGTAGTATAGTGCAGGGGGGAAGTGAAGCTTTCTTT,CASSIVQGGSEAFF
TRBV5-1,TRBJ2-5,.,TGCGCCAGTCCGGTTGGAGAGACCCAGTACTTC,CASPVGETQYF
TRBV19,TRBJ1-2,.,TGTGCCAGTAGTATGACCAGGGGAGACTATGGCTACACCTTC,CASSMTRGDYGYTF
TRBV28,TRBJ1-3,.,TGTGCCAGCAGGGAAAGTACAGGGTACGGAAACGCCATATATTTT,CASRESTGYGNAIYF
TRBV10-3,TRBJ2-1,.,TGTGCCATCGGAGGACTCGACTACAATGAGCAGTTCTTC,CAIGGLDYNEQFF
TRBV7-2,TRBJ2-3,.,TGTGCCAGCAGCTTACAGTCGACTAGACCCGCAGATACGCAGTATTTT,CASSLQSTRPADTQYF
TRBV10-3,TRBJ1-2,.,TGTGCCATCAGTGGCCAGGGGTCGAGCTATGGCTACACCTTC,CAISGQGSSYGYTF
TRBV29-1,TRBJ2-3,TRBD2,TGCAGCGTTGAGCGGGGACTAGCGGGACTAGGAGCAGATACGCAGTATTTT,CSVERGLAGLGADTQYF
TRBV7-8,TRBJ2-1,TRBD2,TGTGCCAGCAGCCCAGCGGGAGGTAGGAAGAATGAGCAGTTCTTC,CASSPAGGRKNEQFF
TRBV2,TRBJ2-1,TRBD2,TGTGCCAGCACCTGGACTAGCGGCTACAATGAGCAGTTCTTC,CASTWTSGYNEQFF
TRBV7-2,TRBJ2-3,.,TGTGCCAGCAGCTTAGGGGGCGGAACTTATGATACGCAGTATTTT,CASSLGGGTYDTQYF
TRBV5-1,TRBJ2-5,.,TGCGCCAGCAGCTACCCAGGGTTGTCCGAACAAGAGACCCAGTACTTC,CASSYPGLSEQETQYF
TRBV30,TRBJ2-1,TRBD2,TGTGCCAGCAGCGGGAGGGCCAATGAGCAGTTCTTC,CASSGRANEQFF
TRBV7-2,TRBJ1-2,TRBD1,TGTGCCAGCAGTTATGGGGGGACAGGTCCCGGGGGCTATGGCTACACCTTC,CASSYGGTGPGGYGYTF
TRBV11-3,TRBJ2-2,.,TGTGCCAGCAGCCTCGGACAGCTCACCGGGGAGCTGTTTTTT,CASSLGQLTGELFF
TRBV7-9,TRBJ2-1,TRBD1,TGTGCCAGCAGCTCCGACAGGGACCTACTCTACCATGAGCAGTTCTTC,CASSSDRDLLYHEQFF
TRBV9,TRBJ2-7,.,TGTGCCAGCAGTGGGGACACCTACGAGCAGTACTTC,CASSGDTYEQYF
TRBV10-3,TRBJ2-2,TRBD1,TGTGCCATCAGACAGGGGGCGCCGGACGGGGAGCTGTTTTTT,CAIRQGAPDGELFF